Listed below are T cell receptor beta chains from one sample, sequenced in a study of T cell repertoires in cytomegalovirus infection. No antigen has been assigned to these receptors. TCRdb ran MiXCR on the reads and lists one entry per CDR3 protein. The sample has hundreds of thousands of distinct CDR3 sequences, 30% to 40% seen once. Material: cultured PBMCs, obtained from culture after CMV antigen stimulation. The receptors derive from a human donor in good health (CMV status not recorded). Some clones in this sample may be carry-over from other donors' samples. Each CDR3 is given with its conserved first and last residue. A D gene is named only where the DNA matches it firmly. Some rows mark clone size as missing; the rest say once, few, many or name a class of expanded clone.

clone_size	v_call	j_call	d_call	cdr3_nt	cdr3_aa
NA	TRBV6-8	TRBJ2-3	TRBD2	TGTGCCAGCAGTTACACTTCACATAGCGGGAGAACAGATACGCAGTATTTT	CASSYTSHSGRTDTQYF
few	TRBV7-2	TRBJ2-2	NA	TGTGCCAGCACCTCAACGGGCGGGGAGCTGTTTTTT	CASTSTGGELFF
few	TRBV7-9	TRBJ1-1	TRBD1	TGTGCCAGCAGCTCGGGACAGATAAACACTGAAGCTTTCTTT	CASSSGQINTEAFF
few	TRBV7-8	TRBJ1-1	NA	TGTGCCAGCATCGCGACCCTTTTCCCCAGACAGAGCATGAACACTGAAGCTTTCTTT	CASIATLFPRQSMNTEAFF
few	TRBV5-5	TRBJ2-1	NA	TGTGCCAGCAGCTTGGTAAACGCGGGGGCAACCTATTACAATGAGCAGTTCTTC	CASSLVNAGATYYNEQFF
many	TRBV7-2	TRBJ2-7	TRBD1	TGTGCCAGCAGCTTGGTCCAGGGGGCCCATTACGAGCAGTACTTC	CASSLVQGAHYEQYF
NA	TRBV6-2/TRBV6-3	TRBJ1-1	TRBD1	TGTGCCAGCAGTACGCCGGGACAGGGGAGCGCTGAAGCTTTCTTT	CASSTPGQGSAEAFF
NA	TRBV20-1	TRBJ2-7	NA	TGCAGTGCTAGCCGTTCCCTTCCCGGGGGAGGACTTAACGAGCAGTACTTC	CSASRSLPGGGLNEQYF
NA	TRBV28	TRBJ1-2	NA	TGTGCCAGCAGTATTGCTCTGATTAACTATGGCTACACCTTC	CASSIALINYGYTF
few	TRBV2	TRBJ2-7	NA	TGTGCCAGCGAGGGACGCCTCTCGGGCGAGCAGTACTTC	CASEGRLSGEQYF
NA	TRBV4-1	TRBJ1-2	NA	TGCGCCAGCAGCCAAGGTCCGATGACGACAGTTACCTATGGCTACACCTTC	CASSQGPMTTVTYGYTF
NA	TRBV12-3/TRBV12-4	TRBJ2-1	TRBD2	TGTGCCAGCATCCAGGGGGTAGGGTCTAGCGGGGCGAATGAGCAGTTCTTC	CASIQGVGSSGANEQFF
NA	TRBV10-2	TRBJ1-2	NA	TGCGCCAGCAGTGGTACAGGGATTGGCTATGGCTACACCTTC	CASSGTGIGYGYTF
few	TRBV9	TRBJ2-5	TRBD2	TGTGCCAGCAGCGTACTAGGGACTATTAGAGAGACCCAGTACTTC	CASSVLGTIRETQYF
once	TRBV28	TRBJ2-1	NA	TGTGCCAGCGGTGGAAGTAGGTCCTACAATGAGCAGTTCTTC	CASGGSRSYNEQFF
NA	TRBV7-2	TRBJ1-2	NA	TGTGCCAGCAAATCGGGGTGGGGGGACTATGGCTACACCTTC	CASKSGWGDYGYTF
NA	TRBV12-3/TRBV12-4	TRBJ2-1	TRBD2	TGTGCCAGCAGCCAAATTACCGCGGGACTAGCGTCCAATGAGCAGTTCTTC	CASSQITAGLASNEQFF
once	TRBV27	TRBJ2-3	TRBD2	TGTGCCAGCAGCAGACGGGGGGGAAGGCGCGATACGCAGTATTTT	CASSRRGGRRDTQYF
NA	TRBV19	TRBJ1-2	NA	TGTGCCAGTAGTATACGGAGTTGGGGCTACACCTTC	CASSIRSWGYTF
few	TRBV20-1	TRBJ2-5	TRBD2	TGCAGTGCACGGACTAGCGGGGGGCAAGAGACCCAGTACTTC	CSARTSGGQETQYF
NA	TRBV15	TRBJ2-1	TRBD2	TGTGCCACCCGCGGGGGGCGTTACAATGAGCAGTTCTTC	CATRGGRYNEQFF
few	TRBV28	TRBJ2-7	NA	TGTGCCAGCAGTTTTTCTATTCGCGAGCAGTACTTC	CASSFSIREQYF
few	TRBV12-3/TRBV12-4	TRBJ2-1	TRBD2	TGTGCCAGCAGAAAAAGCGGGACCCGTAGGGACAATGAGCAGTTCTTC	CASRKSGTRRDNEQFF
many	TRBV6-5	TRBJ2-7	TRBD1	TGTGCCAGCAGGGGACAGGGTCCCTACGAGCAGTACTTC	CASRGQGPYEQYF
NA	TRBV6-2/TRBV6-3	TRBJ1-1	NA	TGTGCCAGCAGTTACGACAGGCCCTCCACTGAAGCTTTCTTT	CASSYDRPSTEAFF
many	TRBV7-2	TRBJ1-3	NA	TGTGCCAGCAGCTTACCGGGCTCTGGAAACACCATATATTTT	CASSLPGSGNTIYF
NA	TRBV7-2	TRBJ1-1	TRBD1	TGTGCCAGCAGCTTCTCACAGGGGCACACTGAAGCTTTCTTT	CASSFSQGHTEAFF
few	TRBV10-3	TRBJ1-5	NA	TGTGCCATCAGTGAGTCCCGGCAGGGCGGCAATCAGCCCCAGCATTTT	CAISESRQGGNQPQHF
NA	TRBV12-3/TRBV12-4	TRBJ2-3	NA	TGTGCCAGCACCCGACGACGGGGAGCCGATACGCAGTATTTT	CASTRRRGADTQYF
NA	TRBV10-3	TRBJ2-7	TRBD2	TGTGCCATCGGGCTAGCGGATGGAACGGAGCAGTACTTC	CAIGLADGTEQYF
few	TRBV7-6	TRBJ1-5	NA	TGTGCCAGCAGCTTATCCCTGGAGGGTCAGCCCCAGCATTTT	CASSLSLEGQPQHF
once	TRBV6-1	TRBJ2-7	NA	TGTGCCAGCAGTGAAAGGGCAGGGGATCCCTACGAGCAGTACTTC	CASSERAGDPYEQYF
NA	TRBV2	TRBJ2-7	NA	TGTGCCAGCTGCGAGAACAGGGAGGGCTACGAGCAGTACTTC	CASCENREGYEQYF
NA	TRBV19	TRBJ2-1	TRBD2	TGTGCCAGTAGTATATGGCCCCCGGAACTAGCGAACTACAATGAGCAGTTCTTC	CASSIWPPELANYNEQFF
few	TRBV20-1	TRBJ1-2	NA	TGCAGTGCTCCAACTAGGGTCGGCTATGGCTACACCTTC	CSAPTRVGYGYTF
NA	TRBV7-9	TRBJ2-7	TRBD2	TGTGCCAGCAGCGCCTGGGGGGGGGACTCGGATAGCGGTTTC	CASSAWGGDSDSGF
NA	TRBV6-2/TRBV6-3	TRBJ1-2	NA	TGTGCCAGCAGTTACAGAAGCAGGGAGGAGGATGGCTACACCTTC	CASSYRSREEDGYTF
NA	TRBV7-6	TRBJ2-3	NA	TGTGCCAGCAGCAGGGGGTCCCACACAGATACGCAGTATTTT	CASSRGSHTDTQYF
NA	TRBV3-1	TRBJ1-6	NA	TGTGCCAGCAGCCAAGACAGTGAGAGCCCCCTCCACTTT	CASSQDSESPLHF
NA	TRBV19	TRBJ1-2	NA	TGTGCCAGTATCCCCGCTGGCTACTATGGCTACACCTTC	CASIPAGYYGYTF